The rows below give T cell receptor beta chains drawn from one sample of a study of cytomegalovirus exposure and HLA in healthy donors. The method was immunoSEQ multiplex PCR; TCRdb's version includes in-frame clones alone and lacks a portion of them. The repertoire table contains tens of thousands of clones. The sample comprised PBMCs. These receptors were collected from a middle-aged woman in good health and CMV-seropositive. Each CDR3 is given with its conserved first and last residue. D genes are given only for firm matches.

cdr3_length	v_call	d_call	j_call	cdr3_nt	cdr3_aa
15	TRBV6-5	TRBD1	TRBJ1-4	TGTGCCAGCAGTCAAACCGGGACAGGGGTCGAAAAACTGTTTTTT	CASSQTGTGVEKLFF
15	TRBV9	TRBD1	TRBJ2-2	TGTGCCAGCAGCGTAAGGACAGGGAACACCGGGGAGCTGTTTTTT	CASSVRTGNTGELFF
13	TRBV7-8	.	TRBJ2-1	TGTGCCAGCAGCGTAGGGACTTGGGATGAGCAGTTCTTC	CASSVGTWDEQFF
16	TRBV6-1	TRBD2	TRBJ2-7	TGTGCCAGCAGTGAAGGATTAGCGGGAGACCTCTACGAGCAGTACTTC	CASSEGLAGDLYEQYF
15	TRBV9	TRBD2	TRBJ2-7	TGTGCCAGTAGCTCCTGGGGGACTAGCGGGAGCGAGCAGTACTTC	CASSSWGTSGSEQYF
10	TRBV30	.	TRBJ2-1	TGTGCGGGCGGGGACAATGAGCAGTTCTTC	CAGGDNEQFF
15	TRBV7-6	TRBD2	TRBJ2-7	TGTGCCAGCAGCTTAGAGCGGCTAGCGGTCTACGAGCAGTACTTC	CASSLERLAVYEQYF
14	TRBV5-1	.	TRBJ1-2	TGCGCCAGCAGCTTGGTTCCGGCTAACTATGGCTACACCTTC	CASSLVPANYGYTF
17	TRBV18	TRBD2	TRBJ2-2	TGTGCCAGCTCACCCCTTAGCGGGTTGCTACACACCGGGGAGCTGTTTTTT	CASSPLSGLLHTGELFF
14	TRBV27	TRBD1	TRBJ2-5	TGTGCCAGCAGTCCCCGGGACAGGAGACAGACCCAGTACTTC	CASSPRDRRQTQYF
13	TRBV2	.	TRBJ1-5	TGTGCCAGCAGTACACGGGGGGCTCAGCCCCAGCATTTT	CASSTRGAQPQHF
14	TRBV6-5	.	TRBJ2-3	TGCGCCAGCAGTCCCCGTGGAGAGGAAGATACGCAGTATTTT	CASSPRGEEDTQYF
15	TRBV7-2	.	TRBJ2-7	TGTGCCAGCAGCTTAAGAGGGGGAGGGCCTTCCGAGCAGTACTTC	CASSLRGGGPSEQYF
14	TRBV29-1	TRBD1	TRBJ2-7	TGCAGCGTGGTAGGGACAGAGAGCTCCTACGAGCAGTACTTC	CSVVGTESSYEQYF
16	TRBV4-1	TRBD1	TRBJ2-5	TGCGCCAGCAGCCAAGCCCAGGGGGCAGTACAAGAGACCCAGTACTTC	CASSQAQGAVQETQYF
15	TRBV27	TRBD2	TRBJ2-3	TGTGCCAGCACCTTAGCGGGAGGGAGCACAGATACGCAGTATTTT	CASTLAGGSTDTQYF
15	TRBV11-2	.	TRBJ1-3	TGTGCCAGCAGCTTACAGGGCTCCTCTGGAAACACCATATATTTT	CASSLQGSSGNTIYF
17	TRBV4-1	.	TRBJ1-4	TGCGCCAGCAGCCAAGTTCGCCAGGGGACAACTAATGAAAAACTGTTTTTT	CASSQVRQGTTNEKLFF
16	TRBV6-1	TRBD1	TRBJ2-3	TGTGCCAGCAGTGAATCCCGGACAGGCGGCACAGATACGCAGTATTTT	CASSESRTGGTDTQYF
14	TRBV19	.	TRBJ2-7	TGTGCCAGTAGTACTACAGGCAAGGGCTACGAGCAGTACTTC	CASSTTGKGYEQYF
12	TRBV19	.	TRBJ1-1	TGTGCCAGTAGCCGAACAGGGCGAGGGGATTTCTTT	CASSRTGRGDFF
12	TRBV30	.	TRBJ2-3	TGTGCCTGGAGCGAGAGCACAGATACGCAGTATTTT	CAWSESTDTQYF
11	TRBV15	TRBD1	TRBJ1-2	TGTGCCACCAGCAGAGACGGACAGGGGCACTTC	CATSRDGQGHF
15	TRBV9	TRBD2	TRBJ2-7	TGTGCCAGCAGCCGGACTAGCGGCAGCTCCTACGAGCAGTACTTC	CASSRTSGSSYEQYF
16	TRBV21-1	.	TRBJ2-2	TGTGCCAGCAGCAAAGTAGACAGGAATAACACCGGGGAGCTGTTTTTT	CASSKVDRNNTGELFF
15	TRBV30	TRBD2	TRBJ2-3	TGTGCCTGGAGTGTGTCGGGGGGGTGGACAGATACGCAGTATTTT	CAWSVSGGWTDTQYF
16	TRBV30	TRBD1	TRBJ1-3	TGTGCCTGGATCCCCCGGGACAGGGGATCCGGAAACACCATATATTTT	CAWIPRDRGSGNTIYF
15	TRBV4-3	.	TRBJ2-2	TGCGCCAGCAGCCAAGATATATACTACACCGGGGAGCTGTTTTTT	CASSQDIYYTGELFF
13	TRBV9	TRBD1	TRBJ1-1	TGTGCCAGCAGTCGACAGGGGGACACTGAAGCTTTCTTT	CASSRQGDTEAFF
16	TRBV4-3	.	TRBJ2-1	TGCGCCAGCAGCCAAGAATCGGGGTTTTCCGACAATGAGCAGTTCTTC	CASSQESGFSDNEQFF
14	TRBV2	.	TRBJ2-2	TGTGCCAGCAGTCCCAGGGCGAACACCGGGGAGCTGTTTTTT	CASSPRANTGELFF
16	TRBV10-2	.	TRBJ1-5	TGCGCCAGCAGTCCCACCTCACAGGGCCGGCATCAGCCCCAGCATTTT	CASSPTSQGRHQPQHF
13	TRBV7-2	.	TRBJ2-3	TGTGCCAGCAGCTTACCCCCCGCAGATACGCAGTATTTT	CASSLPPADTQYF
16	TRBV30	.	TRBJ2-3	TGTGCCTGGAGTGTACCCAGGGTGTTTCCCACAGATACGCAGTATTTT	CAWSVPRVFPTDTQYF
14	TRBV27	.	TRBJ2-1	TGTGCCAGCAGTTTCTCCTCAGGCTACAATGAGCAGTTCTTC	CASSFSSGYNEQFF